The 21 T cell receptor beta chains below come from one sample, sequenced in a study of regulatory T cells in long-lasting Graves disease. Time point meaning: persistent/refractory GD, antithyroid drugs over 5 years with positive TRAb. With RNA extracted from PBMCs as input, the TCR library was made. Libraries of TCR beta came from iRepertoire HTBI primers plus Arm-PCR of CDR3 regions. TCRdb fed the multiplex PCR reads into MiXCR, producing one record per CDR3 protein. Of 300,000 to 350,000 distinct CDR3 sequences in the sample, around 19% were seen once. The specimen was peripheral blood mononuclear cells (PBMCs), collected when the disease was refractory, from a patient treated with antithyroid drugs. The receptors derive from a female donor with Graves disease.

Only a few counts were recorded for this clonotype. The genes are TRBV20-1 and TRBJ1-5, with 11 bases aligning to TRBD1. The trim removed 0 bases at V and 1 base at J, leaving 8 bases unmatched. Germline V gene data show CDR1 as DFQATT and CDR2 as SNEGSKA (reference sequence). This CDR3 region has 18 residues. CDR3 protein: CSARDLDRGLTSNQPQHF. The DNA for the CDR3 is TGCAGTGCTAGAGATCTGGACAGGGGGCTAACGAGCAATCAGCCCCAGCATTTT.

This clonotype has a handful of counts. This rearrangement joins TRBV9 to TRBJ1-2; tentative D call: TRBD1 (6 bases). The CDR3 spans 16 residues. Germline loops: CDR1 SGDLS, CDR2 YYNGEE. Deletions cut 0 bases from V and 3 bases from J, with 15 bases between. The CDR3 DNA reads TGTGCCAGCAGCGTAGAGGGGGAGATCTTATACTATGGCTACACCTTC. This codes for CASSVEGEILYYGYTF.

The V call is TRBV4-1, the J call TRBJ1-4, with 8 bases aligning to TRBD1. J lost 4 bases, V lost 1 base, and 5 bases had no gene match. Germline loops: CDR1 MGHRA, CDR2 YSYEKL. This CDR3 region has 16 residues. CDR3 sequence: CASSQGRTGFNEKLFF. In DNA, the CDR3 is TGCGCCAGCAGCCAAGGGCGGACAGGGTTTAATGAAAAACTGTTTTTT.

For this clonotype: This may be a read error: a much more frequent sequence differs by one nucleotide. The V gene is TRBV27, the J gene TRBJ1-2; D unresolved. Between the trimmed V and J ends, which lost 3 bases and 7 bases, there was a span of 12 bases. Germline CDR1 and CDR2: MNHEY and SMNVEV (reference sequence). The CDR3 has 13 residues. In DNA, the CDR3 is TGTGCCAGCAGTTTCCTAAGTGACTGTGGCTACACCTTC. Its protein is CASSFLSDCGYTF.

Ten or more counts support this clonotype. The chain combines TRBV12-3 or TRBV12-4 with TRBJ2-4; no reliable D call. The V end was cut by 6 bases, the J end by 0 bases, with 12 bases between. This CDR3 has 15 amino acids. The CDR3 coding sequence is TGTGCCAGCAGCCGTAAAGGAATAGCCAAAAACATTCAGTACTTC. Protein: CASSRKGIAKNIQYF.

V and J are TRBV5-1 and TRBJ2-2; 7 bases fit TRBD1. The CDR3 runs 14 residues. Germline V gene data show CDR1 as SGHRS and CDR2 as YFSETQ. V lost 2 bases to trimming and J lost 7 bases; unmatched junction nucleotides: 5. CDR3 residues: CASSLEGAGGELFF. CDR3 nucleotides: TGCGCCAGCAGCTTAGAGGGGGCCGGCGGGGAGCTGTTTTTT.

This clonotype was found many times. This chain links TRBV12-3 or TRBV12-4 with TRBJ1-1, with D possibly TRBD1 on 6 matching bases. This CDR3 is built from 16 residues. The germline V and J ends were trimmed by 8 bases and 2 bases, with 21 bases remaining between them. The CDR3 reads CASSNGWDNRNTEAFF. DNA of the CDR3: TGTGCCAGCTCCAACGGGTGGGACAACCGAAACACTGAAGCTTTCTTT.

This clonotype was seen many times. The chain links TRBV2 to TRBJ2-5, with D uncertain. V lost 4 bases, J lost 8 bases, and 8 bases lay in between. The CDR3 has 11 amino acids. Looked up from germline, CDR1 is SNHLY and CDR2 is FYNNEI. The CDR3 protein is CASSGAYTQYF. In nucleotides, the CDR3 is TGTGCCAGCAGTGGGGCATACACCCAGTACTTC.

Ten or more counts support this clonotype. The V and J genes are TRBV11-3 and TRBJ1-1; D not certain. The CDR3 sequence is 12 residues long. Germline-derived CDR1 and CDR2 are SGHNT and YENEEA. Trimming left V 8 bases short and J 5 bases short, with 12 bases between. The DNA of the CDR3 is TGTGCCAGCGGGGTTTTCGGAACTGAAGCTTTCTTT. Protein product: CASGVFGTEAFF.

V gene TRBV6-4 combines with J gene TRBJ1-6; D is possibly TRBD1 (5 bases). Germline V CDR1 and CDR2: MRHNA, SNTAGT. The ends were cut back, 4 bases at V and 7 bases at J, with 20 bases in the middle. The CDR3 is 17 residues long. The CDR3: CASSAPGGGPSNSPLHF. CDR3 nucleotide sequence: TGTGCCAGCAGTGCCCCGGGGGGAGGGCCCTCCAATTCACCCCTCCACTTT.

The CDR3: CASSLTGGLVETQYF. DNA of the CDR3: TGTGCCAGCAGCTTAACGGGGGGACTTGTAGAGACCCAGTACTTC. The chain employs TRBV7-3 and TRBJ2-5, with D possibly TRBD2 on 6 matching bases. V was pared by 0 bases and J by 4 bases, with 12 bases between. CDR3 length: 15 residues. The germline V gene has CDR1 SGHTA and CDR2 FQGTGA.

This clonotype was seen many times. This chain joins TRBV10-3 and TRBJ1-1, with TRBD1 as a possible D gene (6 bases). Germline CDR1 is ENHRY and CDR2 is SYGVKD. The CDR3 is made up of 14 amino acids. V was pared by 2 bases and J by 4 bases, with 11 bases between. The CDR3 region has the DNA TGTGCCATCAGTGAGGGGGGCGGGCGCACTGAAGCTTTCTTT. Translation: CAISEGGGRTEAFF.

This clonotype was seen many times. The V call is TRBV12-3 or TRBV12-4, the J call TRBJ1-5; tentatively, D is TRBD1 (5 bases). Between the trimmed V and J ends, which lost 7 bases and 6 bases, there was a span of 13 bases. CDR3 length: 13 residues. As DNA, the CDR3 is TGTGCCAGCAACCTGGGGGGGTTTCAGCCCCAGCATTTT. Amino acid sequence: CASNLGGFQPQHF.

This clonotype was seen ten or more times. This chain connects TRBV12-3 or TRBV12-4 to TRBJ2-7; D may correspond to TRBD1 or TRBD2 (6 bases each). The CDR3 length is 14 residues. V lost 3 bases, J lost 4 bases, and 13 bases lay in between. Here the CDR3 reads CASSFSGAGYEQYF. The CDR3 nucleotides read TGTGCCAGCAGTTTTTCGGGGGCGGGTTACGAGCAGTACTTC.

In its sample, this clonotype was seen many times. CDR3 in amino acids: CASTKGGVSNQPQHF. Written as DNA, the CDR3 is TGTGCCAGCACCAAGGGTGGGGTTAGCAATCAGCCCCAGCATTTT. The J gene is TRBJ1-5, the V gene TRBV6-1; no clear D. Germline V CDR1 and CDR2: MNHNS, SASEGT. V lost 7 bases, J lost 0 bases, and 13 bases lay in between. The CDR3 totals 15 residues.

This clonotype was seen many times. The V call is TRBV11-2, the J call TRBJ2-7, with D possibly called TRBD1 or TRBD2 (5 bases each). CDR3 size: 13 residues. Germline CDR1 SGHAT, CDR2 FQNNGV. Between the trimmed V and J ends, which lost 4 bases and 3 bases, there was a span of 10 bases. This CDR3 reads CASSWGRGYEQYF. In nucleotides, the CDR3 is TGTGCCAGCAGCTGGGGACGGGGCTACGAGCAGTACTTC. The full variable domain, with the rest looked up from reference TRBV11-2 and TRBJ2-7, is EAGVAQSPRYKIIEKRQSVAFWCNPISGHATLYWYQQILGQGPKLLIQFQNNGVVDDSQLPKDRFSAERLKGVDSTLKIQPAKLEDSAVYLCASSWGRGYEQYFGPGTRLTVT.

This clonotype appeared many times. The rearrangement links TRBV6-1 to TRBJ2-7; TRBD1 agrees at 7 bases. The CDR3 is 16 residues long. Germline CDR1 and CDR2: MNHNS and SASEGT. Trimming took 3 bases from V and 3 from J; bases not matched to a gene: 11. Written as DNA, the CDR3 is TGTGCCAGCAGTGAGTTTGAGACAGGGTATTTCTACGAGCAGTACTTC. This gives the protein CASSEFETGYFYEQYF.

This clonotype was seen repeatedly, ten times or more. This sequence joins TRBV7-2 and TRBJ1-1; a possible D gene is TRBD1 (5 bases). The germline V and J ends were trimmed by 6 bases and 0 bases, with 11 bases remaining between them. Germline CDR1 and CDR2: SGHTA and FQGNSA. The CDR3 has 14 amino acids. This CDR3 reads CASRSTALNTEAFF. Written as DNA, the CDR3 is TGTGCCAGCAGGTCGACAGCATTGAACACTGAAGCTTTCTTT.

Comment on this clonotype: A read error is possible here, since a much larger clone lies one base away. The chain combines TRBV7-9 with TRBJ1-5; possible D gene TRBD1, 6 bases. Germline CDR1 and CDR2: SEHNR and FQNEAQ (reference sequence). This CDR3 contains 16 residues. The DNA for the CDR3 is TGTGCCAGCAGCCCGAAGGGGTGGGACACCTATCAGTCCCAGCATTTT. Encoded protein: CASSPKGWDTYQSQHF.

This clonotype showed up many times. The chain combines TRBV2 with TRBJ1-2; a weak D match, TRBD1 (6 bases). Germline V gene data show CDR1 as SNHLY and CDR2 as FYNNEI. The ends were cut back, 6 bases at V and 3 bases at J, with 11 bases in the middle. The CDR3 extends over 13 amino acids. CDR3 DNA sequence: TGTGCCAGCAGCTCGGACAGAGACTATGGCTACACCTTC. Its protein product is CASSSDRDYGYTF.

This clonotype was recorded many times. The V and J genes are TRBV24-1 and TRBJ1-1; unclear D gene. The CDR3 extends over 12 amino acids. The V end lost 7 bases, the J end lost 1 base, and 6 bases lay between the germline ends. Germline CDR1 is KGHDR and CDR2 is SFDVKD. The CDR3 loop reads CATSRPNTEAFF. The CDR3 coding sequence is TGTGCCACCAGCCGACCGAACACTGAAGCTTTCTTT.